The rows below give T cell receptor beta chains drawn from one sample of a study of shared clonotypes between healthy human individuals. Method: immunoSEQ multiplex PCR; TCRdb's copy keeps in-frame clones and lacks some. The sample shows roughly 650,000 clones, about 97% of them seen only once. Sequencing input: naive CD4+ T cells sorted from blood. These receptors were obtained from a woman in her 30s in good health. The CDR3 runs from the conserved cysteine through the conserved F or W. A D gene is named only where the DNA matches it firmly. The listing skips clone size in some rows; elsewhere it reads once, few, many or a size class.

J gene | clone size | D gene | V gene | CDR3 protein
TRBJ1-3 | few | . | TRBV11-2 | CASSSASGGNTIYF
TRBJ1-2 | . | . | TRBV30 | CAWERTMEGYTF
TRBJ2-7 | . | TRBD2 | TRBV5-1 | CASSLTSDYEQYF
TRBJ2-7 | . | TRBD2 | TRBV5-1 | CASSLGLAGVTEQYF
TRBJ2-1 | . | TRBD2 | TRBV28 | CASSVISGSRHNEQFF
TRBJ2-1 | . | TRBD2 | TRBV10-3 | CAITDGGGSYNEQFF
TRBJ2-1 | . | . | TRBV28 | CASSFINEQFF
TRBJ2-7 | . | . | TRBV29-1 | CSVVQGVYEQYF
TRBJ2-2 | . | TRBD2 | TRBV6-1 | CASSEAKGLAGVAGELFF
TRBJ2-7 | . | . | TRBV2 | CASSLDPQRGEQYF
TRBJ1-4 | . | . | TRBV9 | CASSVDGGGDEKLFF
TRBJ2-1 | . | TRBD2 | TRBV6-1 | CATPRTSGMRNEQFF
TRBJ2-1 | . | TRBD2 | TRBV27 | CASSLSSGLAGGEQFF
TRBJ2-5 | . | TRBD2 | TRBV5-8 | CASTPGLAYQETQYF
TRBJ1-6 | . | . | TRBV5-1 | CASSLGPYNSPLHF
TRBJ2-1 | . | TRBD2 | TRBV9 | CASSVGTVPFRLADNEQFF